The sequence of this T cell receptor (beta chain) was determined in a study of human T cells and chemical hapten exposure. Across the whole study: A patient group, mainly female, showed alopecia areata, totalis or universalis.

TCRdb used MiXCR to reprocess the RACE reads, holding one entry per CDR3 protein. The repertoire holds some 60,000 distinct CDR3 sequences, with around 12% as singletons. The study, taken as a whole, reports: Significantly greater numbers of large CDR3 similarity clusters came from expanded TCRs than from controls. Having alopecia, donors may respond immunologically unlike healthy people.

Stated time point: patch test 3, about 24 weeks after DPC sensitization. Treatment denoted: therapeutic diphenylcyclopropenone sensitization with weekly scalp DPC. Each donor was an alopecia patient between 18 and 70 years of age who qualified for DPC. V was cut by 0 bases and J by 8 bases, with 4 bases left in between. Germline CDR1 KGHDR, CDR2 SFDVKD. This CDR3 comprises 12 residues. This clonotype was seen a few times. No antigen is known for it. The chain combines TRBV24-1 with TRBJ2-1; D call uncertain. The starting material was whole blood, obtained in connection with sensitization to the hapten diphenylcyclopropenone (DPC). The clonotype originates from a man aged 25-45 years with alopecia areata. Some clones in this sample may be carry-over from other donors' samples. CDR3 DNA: TGTGCCACCAGTGATTTGCGTCATGAGCAGTTCTTC. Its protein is CATSDLRHEQFF.